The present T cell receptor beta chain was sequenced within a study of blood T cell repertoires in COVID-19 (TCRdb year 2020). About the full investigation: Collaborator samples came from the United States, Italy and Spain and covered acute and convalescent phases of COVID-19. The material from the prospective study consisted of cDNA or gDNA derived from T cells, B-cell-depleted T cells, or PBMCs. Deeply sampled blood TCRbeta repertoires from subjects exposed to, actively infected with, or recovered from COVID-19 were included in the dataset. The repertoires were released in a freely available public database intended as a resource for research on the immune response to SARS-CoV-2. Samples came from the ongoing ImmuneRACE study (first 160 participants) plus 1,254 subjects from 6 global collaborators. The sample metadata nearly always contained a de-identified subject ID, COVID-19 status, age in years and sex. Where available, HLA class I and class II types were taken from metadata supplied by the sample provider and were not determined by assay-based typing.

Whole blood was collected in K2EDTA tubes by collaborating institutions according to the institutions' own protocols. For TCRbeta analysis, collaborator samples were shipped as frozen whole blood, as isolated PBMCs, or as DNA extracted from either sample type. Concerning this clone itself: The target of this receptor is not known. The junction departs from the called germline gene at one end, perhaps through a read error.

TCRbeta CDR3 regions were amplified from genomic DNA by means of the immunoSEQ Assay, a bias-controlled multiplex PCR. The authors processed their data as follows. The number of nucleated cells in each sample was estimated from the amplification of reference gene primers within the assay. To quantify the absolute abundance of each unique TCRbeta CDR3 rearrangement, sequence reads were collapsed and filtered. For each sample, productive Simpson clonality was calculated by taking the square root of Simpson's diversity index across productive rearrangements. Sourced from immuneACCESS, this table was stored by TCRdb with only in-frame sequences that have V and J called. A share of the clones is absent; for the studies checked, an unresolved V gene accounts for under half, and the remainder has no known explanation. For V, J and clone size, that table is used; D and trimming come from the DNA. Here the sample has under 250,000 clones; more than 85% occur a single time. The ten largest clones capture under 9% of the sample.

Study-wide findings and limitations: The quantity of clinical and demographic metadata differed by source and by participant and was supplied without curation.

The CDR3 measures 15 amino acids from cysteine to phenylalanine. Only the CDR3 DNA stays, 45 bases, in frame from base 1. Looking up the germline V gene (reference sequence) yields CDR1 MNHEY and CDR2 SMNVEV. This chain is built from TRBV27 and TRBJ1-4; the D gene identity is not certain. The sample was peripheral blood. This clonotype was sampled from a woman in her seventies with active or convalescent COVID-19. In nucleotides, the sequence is TGTGCCAGCCGTTTACAGACTTCAACTAATGAAAAACTGTTTTTT. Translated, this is CASRLQTSTNEKLFF.